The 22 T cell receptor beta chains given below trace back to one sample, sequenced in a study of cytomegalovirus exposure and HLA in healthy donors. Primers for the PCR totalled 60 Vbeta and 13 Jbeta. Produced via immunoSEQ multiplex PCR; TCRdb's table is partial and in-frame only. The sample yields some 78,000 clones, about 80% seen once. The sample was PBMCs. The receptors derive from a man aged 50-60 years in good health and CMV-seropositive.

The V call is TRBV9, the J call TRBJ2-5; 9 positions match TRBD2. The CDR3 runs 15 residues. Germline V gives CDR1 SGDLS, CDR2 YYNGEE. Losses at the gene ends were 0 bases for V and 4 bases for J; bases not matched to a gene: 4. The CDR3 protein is CASSVGGGGGETQYF. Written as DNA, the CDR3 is TGTGCCAGCAGCGTAGGGGGCGGGGGGGGAGAGACCCAGTACTTC.

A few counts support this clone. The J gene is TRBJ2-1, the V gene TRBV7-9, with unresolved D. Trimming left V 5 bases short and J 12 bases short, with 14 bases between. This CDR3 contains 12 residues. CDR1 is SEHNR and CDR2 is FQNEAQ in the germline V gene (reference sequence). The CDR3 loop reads CASSVADFGQFF. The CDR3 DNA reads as TGTGCCAGCAGCGTCGCGGATTTTGGGCAGTTCTTC. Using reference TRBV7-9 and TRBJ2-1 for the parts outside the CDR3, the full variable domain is DTGVSQNPRHKITKRGQNVTFRCDPISEHNRLYWYRQTLGQGPEFLTYFQNEAQLEKSRLLSDRFSAERPKGSFSTLEIQRTEQGDSAMYLCASSVADFGQFFGPGTRLTVL.

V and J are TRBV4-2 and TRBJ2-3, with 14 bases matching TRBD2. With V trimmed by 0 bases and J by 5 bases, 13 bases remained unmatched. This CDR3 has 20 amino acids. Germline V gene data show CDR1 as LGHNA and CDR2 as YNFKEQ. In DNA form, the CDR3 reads TGTGCCAGCAGCCAAGATCCGGGACTAGCGGGAGACACCGGGGAAGATACGCAGTATTTT. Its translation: CASSQDPGLAGDTGEDTQYF.

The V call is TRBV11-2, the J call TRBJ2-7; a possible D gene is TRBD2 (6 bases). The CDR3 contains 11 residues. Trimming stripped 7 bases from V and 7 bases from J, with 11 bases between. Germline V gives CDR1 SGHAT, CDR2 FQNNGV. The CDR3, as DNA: TGTGCCAGCACGGAGGCGGGGGAGCAGTACTTC. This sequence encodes CASTEAGEQYF.

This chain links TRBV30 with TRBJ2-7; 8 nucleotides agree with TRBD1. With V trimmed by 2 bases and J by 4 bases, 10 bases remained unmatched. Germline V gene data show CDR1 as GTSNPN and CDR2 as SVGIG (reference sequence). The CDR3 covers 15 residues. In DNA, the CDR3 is TGTGCCTGGAGTCCCGCAGGGGGCCTATTTTACGAGCAGTACTTC. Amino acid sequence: CAWSPAGGLFYEQYF. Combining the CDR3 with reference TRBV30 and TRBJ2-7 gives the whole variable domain SQTIHQWPATLVQPVGSPLSLECTVEGTSNPNLYWYRQAAGRGLQLLFYSVGIGQISSEVPQNLSASRPQDRQFILSSKKLLLSDSGFYLCAWSPAGGLFYEQYFGPGTRLTVT.

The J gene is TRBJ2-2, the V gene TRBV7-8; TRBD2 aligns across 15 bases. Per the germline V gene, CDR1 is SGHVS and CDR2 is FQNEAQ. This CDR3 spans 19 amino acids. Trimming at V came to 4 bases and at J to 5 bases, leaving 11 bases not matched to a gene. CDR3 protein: CASSSGLAGGSGWTGELFF. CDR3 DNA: TGTGCCAGCAGCTCAGGACTAGCGGGAGGGAGTGGTTGGACCGGGGAGCTGTTTTTT. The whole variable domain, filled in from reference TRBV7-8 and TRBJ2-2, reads GAGVSQSPRYKVAKRGQDVALRCDPISGHVSLFWYQQALGQGPEFLTYFQNEAQLDKSGLPSDRFFAERPEGSVSTLKIQRTQQEDSAVYLCASSSGLAGGSGWTGELFFGEGSRLTVL.

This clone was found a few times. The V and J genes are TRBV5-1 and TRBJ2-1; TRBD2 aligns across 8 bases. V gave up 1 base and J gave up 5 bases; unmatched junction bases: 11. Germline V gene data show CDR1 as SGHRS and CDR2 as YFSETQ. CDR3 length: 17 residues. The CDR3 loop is CASSLRAQSGRNNEQFF. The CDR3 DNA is TGCGCCAGCAGCTTGCGGGCGCAGAGCGGGAGAAACAATGAGCAGTTCTTC.

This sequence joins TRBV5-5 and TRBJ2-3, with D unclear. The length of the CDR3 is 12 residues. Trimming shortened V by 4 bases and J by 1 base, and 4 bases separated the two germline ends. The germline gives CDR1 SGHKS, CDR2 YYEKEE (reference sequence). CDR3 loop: CASSTGTDTQYF. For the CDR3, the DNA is TGTGCCAGCAGCACAGGCACAGATACGCAGTATTTT. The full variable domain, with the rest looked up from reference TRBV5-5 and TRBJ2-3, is DAGVTQSPTHLIKTRGQQVTLRCSPISGHKSVSWYQQVLGQGPQFIFQYYEKEERGRGNFPDRFSARQFPNYSSELNVNALLLGDSALYLCASSTGTDTQYFGPGTRLTVL.

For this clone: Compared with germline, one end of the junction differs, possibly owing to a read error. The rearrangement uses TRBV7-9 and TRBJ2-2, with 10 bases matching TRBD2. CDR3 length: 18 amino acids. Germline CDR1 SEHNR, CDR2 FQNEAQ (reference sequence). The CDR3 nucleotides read TGTTCCAGCAGTCGTTATAGCGGGAGGCCAGTGAACACCGGGGAGCTGTTTTTT. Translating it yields CSSSRYSGRPVNTGELFF.

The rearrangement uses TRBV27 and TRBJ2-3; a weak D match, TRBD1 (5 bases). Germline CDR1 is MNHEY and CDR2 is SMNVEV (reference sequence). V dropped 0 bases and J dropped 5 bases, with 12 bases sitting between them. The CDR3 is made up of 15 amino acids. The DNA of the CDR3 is TGTGCCAGCAGTTTATCGGTGGGCAGGGTAGATACGCAGTATTTT. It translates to CASSLSVGRVDTQYF.

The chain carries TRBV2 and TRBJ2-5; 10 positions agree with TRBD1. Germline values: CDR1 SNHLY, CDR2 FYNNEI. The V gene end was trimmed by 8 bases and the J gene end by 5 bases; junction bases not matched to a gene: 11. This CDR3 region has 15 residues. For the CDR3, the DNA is TGTGCCAGCTCGGGGACAGGGGTACGAGGGGAGACCCAGTACTTC. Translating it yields CASSGTGVRGETQYF.

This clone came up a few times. This chain's CDR3 is CASSEGRQSADTQYF. In DNA form, the CDR3 reads TGTGCCAGCAGTGAGGGAAGACAGTCGGCGGATACGCAGTATTTT. The chain is built from TRBV6-1 and TRBJ2-3; possible D gene TRBD1, 5 bases. The V end lost 3 bases, the J end lost 6 bases, and 16 bases lay between the germline ends. CDR1 is MNHNS and CDR2 is SASEGT in the germline V gene. The length of the CDR3 is 15 residues.

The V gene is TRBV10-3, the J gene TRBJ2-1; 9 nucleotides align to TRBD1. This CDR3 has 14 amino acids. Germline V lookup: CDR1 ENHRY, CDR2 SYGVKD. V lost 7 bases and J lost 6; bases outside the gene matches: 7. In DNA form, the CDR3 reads TGTGCCATCACCTGGGACAGGGAGGGCAATGAGCAGTTCTTC. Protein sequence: CAITWDREGNEQFF.

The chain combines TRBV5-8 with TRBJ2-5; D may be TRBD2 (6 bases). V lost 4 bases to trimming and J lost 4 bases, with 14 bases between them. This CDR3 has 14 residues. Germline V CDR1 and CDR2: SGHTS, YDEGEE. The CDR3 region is CASSPPPGRETQYF. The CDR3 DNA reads TGTGCCAGCAGCCCACCTCCCGGGAGAGAGACCCAGTACTTC.

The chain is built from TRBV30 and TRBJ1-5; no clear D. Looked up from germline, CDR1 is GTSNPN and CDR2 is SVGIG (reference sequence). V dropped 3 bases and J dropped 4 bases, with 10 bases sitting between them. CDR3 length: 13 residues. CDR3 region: CAWSYRTNQPQHF. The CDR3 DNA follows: TGTGCCTGGAGCTACAGAACTAATCAGCCCCAGCATTTT.

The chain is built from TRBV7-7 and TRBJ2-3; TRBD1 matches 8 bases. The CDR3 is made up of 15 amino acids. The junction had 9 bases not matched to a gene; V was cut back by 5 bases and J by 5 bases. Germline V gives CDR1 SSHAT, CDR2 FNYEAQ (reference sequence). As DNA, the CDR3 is TGTGCCAGCAGCCAGGGTTCCAGGGGGCAAGATACGCAGTATTTT. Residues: CASSQGSRGQDTQYF.

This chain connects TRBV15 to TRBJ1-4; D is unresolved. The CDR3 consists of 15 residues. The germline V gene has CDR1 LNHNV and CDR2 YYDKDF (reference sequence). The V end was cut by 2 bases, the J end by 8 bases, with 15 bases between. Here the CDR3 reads CATSRPRAEGEKLFF. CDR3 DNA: TGTGCCACCAGCAGACCCCGGGCAGAGGGCGAAAAACTGTTTTTT. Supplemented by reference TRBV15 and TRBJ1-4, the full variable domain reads DAMVIQNPRYQVTQFGKPVTLSCSQTLNHNVMYWYQQKSSQAPKLLFHYYDKDFNNEADTPDNFQSRRPNTSFCFLDIRSPGLGDTAMYLCATSRPRAEGEKLFFGSGTQLSVL.

In DNA form, the CDR3 reads TGTGCCAGCTCCCTTTCAGGGACAGGGTCATGGGAGCAGTACTTC. This gives the protein CASSLSGTGSWEQYF. The rearrangement uses TRBV6-6 and TRBJ2-7, with 9 positions matching TRBD1. V shed 8 bases, J shed 7 bases, and the junction held 15 bases outside the gene matches. The CDR3 length is 15 residues. The V gene's germline CDR1 is MNHNY and CDR2 SVGAGI (reference sequence).

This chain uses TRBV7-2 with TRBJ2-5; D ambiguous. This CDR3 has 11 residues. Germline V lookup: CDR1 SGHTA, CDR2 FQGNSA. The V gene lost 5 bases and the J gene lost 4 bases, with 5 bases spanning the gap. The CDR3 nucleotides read TGTGCCAGCAGCGTCGGAGAGACCCAGTACTTC. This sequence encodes CASSVGETQYF.

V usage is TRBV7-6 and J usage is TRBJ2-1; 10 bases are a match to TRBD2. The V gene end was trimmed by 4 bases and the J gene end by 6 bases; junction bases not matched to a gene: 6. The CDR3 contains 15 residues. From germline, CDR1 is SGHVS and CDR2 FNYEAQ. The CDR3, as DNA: TGTGCCAGCAGCTCCCGGGGACTAGCGATCAATGAGCAGTTCTTC. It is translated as CASSSRGLAINEQFF.

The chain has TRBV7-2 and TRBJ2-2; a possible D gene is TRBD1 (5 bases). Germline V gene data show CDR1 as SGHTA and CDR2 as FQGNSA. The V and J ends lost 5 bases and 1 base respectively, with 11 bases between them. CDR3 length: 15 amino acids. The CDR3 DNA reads TGTGCCAGCAGCAAATACAGGAGGAACACCGGGGAGCTGTTTTTT. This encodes CASSKYRRNTGELFF.

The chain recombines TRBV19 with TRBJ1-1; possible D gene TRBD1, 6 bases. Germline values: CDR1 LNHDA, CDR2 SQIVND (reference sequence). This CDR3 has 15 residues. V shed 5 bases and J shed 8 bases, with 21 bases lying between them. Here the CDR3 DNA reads TGTGCCAGTAGTTCCCTAGGGGGGGCCATAACCGAAGCTTTCTTT. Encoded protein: CASSSLGGAITEAFF. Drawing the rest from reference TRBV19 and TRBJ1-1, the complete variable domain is DGGITQSPKYLFRKEGQNVTLSCEQNLNHDAMYWYRQDPGQGLRLIYYSQIVNDFQKGDIAEGYSVSREKKESFPLTVTSAQKNPTAFYLCASSSLGGAITEAFFGQGTRLTVV.